A selection of T cell receptor beta chains follows, all from one sample in a study of T cells after yellow fever vaccination. In TCRdb, the 5' RACE reads were re-called with MiXCR into one record per CDR3 protein. The profile shows hundreds of thousands of distinct CDR3 sequences, around an eighth of them singletons. Sequencing used PBMCs, obtained on the day of the yellow fever booster vaccination. These receptor sequences come from a man aged 30 to 45 who received the YFV17D yellow fever vaccine. The CDR3 runs from the conserved cysteine through the conserved F or W. A D gene is named only where the DNA matches it firmly.

cdr3_length	v_call	d_call	j_call	cdr3_aa
17	TRBV9	TRBD2	TRBJ2-5	CASSVGPASGRVETQYF
14	TRBV6-2/TRBV6-3	-	TRBJ1-1	CASSYRGAYTEAFF
15	TRBV7-9	-	TRBJ1-1	CASIKGGAMNTEAFF
14	TRBV19	TRBD1	TRBJ1-2	CASRNRGYEDGYTF
15	TRBV7-9	-	TRBJ2-1	CASSLRMTDYNEQFF
17	TRBV5-5	-	TRBJ1-2	CASSLTTGGARNYGYTF
18	TRBV7-6	TRBD2	TRBJ2-3	CASSPASGRAGVPDTQYF
17	TRBV7-9	-	TRBJ1-1	CASSLPQGEALNTEAFF
16	TRBV20-1	TRBD2	TRBJ2-7	CSARSPLAEGPYEQYF
17	TRBV7-2	TRBD2	TRBJ2-2	CASSQRSGSGYTGELFF
15	TRBV5-1	-	TRBJ1-6	CASSLARGGLSPLHF
15	TRBV6-8	TRBD2	TRBJ2-7	CASSYLASGSYEQYF
12	TRBV7-2	-	TRBJ2-3	CASRRTTDTQYF
11	TRBV7-9	-	TRBJ1-1	CASRPVTEAFF
12	TRBV7-9	-	TRBJ2-1	CASKAPINEQFF
15	TRBV5-1	-	TRBJ2-5	CASSRGAGQQETQYF
16	TRBV7-2	TRBD1	TRBJ1-3	CASSQIPGTGVNTIYF
14	TRBV20-1	TRBD2	TRBJ2-3	CSGPKREDPDTQYF
12	TRBV29-1	-	TRBJ1-1	CSVDRSNTEAFF
15	TRBV3-1	-	TRBJ2-3	CASSQASLRTDTQYF
17	TRBV27	TRBD1	TRBJ2-5	CASSLYGQAPLQETQYF
12	TRBV27	-	TRBJ2-5	CASREGTGTQYF
16	TRBV29-1	TRBD2	TRBJ2-7	CSVERLSREGAYEQYF
14	TRBV27	-	TRBJ2-7	CASSPWTPGYEQYF
15	TRBV5-4	-	TRBJ2-1	CASSLDRTIYNEQFF
15	TRBV23-1	-	TRBJ2-7	CASSQPTSYYYEQYF
14	TRBV7-2	TRBD2	TRBJ2-1	CASSLDSGSNEQFF